These 24 T cell receptor beta chains were sequenced from one sample in a study of blood T cells in healthy people across ages (dated by TCRdb to between 2014 and 2016). The library was prepared using 5' RACE. For sequencing, an Illumina HiSeq 2500 was employed. A second PCR of about 7 to 12 cycles was run with a J-beta primer mix and a sample-barcoded 5' primer. Using fastp trimming at Q25 and MiXCR clonotype assembly, TCRdb reanalyzed the public sequencing data and kept in-frame beta chains. Rows matching on CDR3 protein sequence are summarized as one entry with the most common DNA and genes. This sample has 850,000 to 1,300,000 distinct CDR3 sequences in its table, and under 45% of those were observed once. 15% to 20% of the sample goes to the ten largest clones. Sequences were obtained from blood. All receptors come from a woman aged 55-75 years in good health.

The chain combines TRBV28 with TRBJ2-5; 8 bases are shared with TRBD1. The J call may be in error: the DNA end matches TRBJ2-7 better. Per germline, CDR1 MDHEN and CDR2 SYDVKM. This CDR3 region has 15 residues. The CDR3 region has the DNA TGTGCCAGCAGTTCCCTATCCAGGGACAGGCTCGAGCAGTACTTC. This gives the protein CASSSLSRDRLEQYF.

This clonotype was detected a few times. The chain recombines TRBV15 with TRBJ1-2; D remains ambiguous. Trimming shortened V by 0 bases and J by 6 bases, and 11 bases separated the two germline ends. This CDR3 has 14 amino acids. Germline values: CDR1 LNHNV, CDR2 YYDKDF (reference sequence). The CDR3 sequence is CATSRDLERNGYTF. The CDR3 bases are TGTGCCACCAGCAGAGATTTGGAGAGGAATGGCTACACCTTC.

The CDR3 DNA follows: TGTGCCAGCAGCCGGGACTACCAGTCATACGAGCAGTACTTC. It codes for CASSRDYQSYEQYF. The chain combines TRBV2 with TRBJ2-7; TRBD2 matches 7 bases. V shed 6 bases and J 4 bases; nucleotides not matched to a gene: 9. The V gene's germline CDR1 is SNHLY and CDR2 FYNNEI. There are 14 residues in the CDR3.

The chain combines TRBV20-1 with TRBJ2-7; no definite D call. V was shortened by 3 bases and J by 3 bases, with 9 bases between the two germline ends. CDR1 is DFQATT and CDR2 is SNEGSKA in the germline V gene (reference sequence). The CDR3 contains 12 residues. CDR3 amino acids: CSASGTFYEQYF. Written as DNA, the CDR3 is TGCAGTGCTAGCGGAACTTTCTACGAGCAGTACTTC.

The rearrangement uses TRBV6-6 and TRBJ2-3; D is unresolved. Between the trimmed V and J ends, which lost 8 bases and 6 bases, there was a span of 12 bases. The CDR3 extends over 12 amino acids. Germline assignment: CDR1 MNHNY and CDR2 SVGAGI (reference sequence). The CDR3 spells CASGVGRDTQYF. DNA of the CDR3: TGTGCCAGCGGGGTTGGAAGGGATACGCAGTATTTT.

The CDR3 sequence is CSARSRKGWAGGGQTQYF. The CDR3 DNA reads TGCAGTGCTAGATCTCGGAAAGGCTGGGCAGGGGGGGGCCAGACCCAGTACTTC. The gene calls are TRBV20-1 and TRBJ2-5; D tentatively fits TRBD1 or TRBD2 (7 bases each). Germline V gene sequence: CDR1 DFQATT, CDR2 SNEGSKA (reference sequence). Deletions cut 2 bases from V and 6 bases from J, with 28 bases between. CDR3 length equals 18 residues.

This clonotype appeared a few times. The chain combines TRBV7-9 with TRBJ2-7, with TRBD1 identical over 7 bases. CDR3 length equals 14 residues. CDR1 SEHNR and CDR2 FQNEAQ come from the germline V gene (reference sequence). V dropped 5 bases and J dropped 2; count of bases not matched to a gene: 6. The CDR3 spells CASSPGTEPYEQYF. The CDR3 bases are TGTGCCAGCAGCCCCGGGACAGAACCCTACGAGCAGTACTTC.

This clonotype was observed a handful of times. The rearrangement links TRBV6-2 or TRBV6-3 to TRBJ2-1, with D possibly being TRBD2 (6 bases). Per germline, CDR1 MNHEY and CDR2 SVGEGT. The CDR3 spans 17 residues. Trimming shortened V by 8 bases and J by 0 bases, and 20 bases separated the two germline ends. CDR3 region: CASWDPRGANSYNEQFF. CDR3 nucleotides: TGTGCCAGCTGGGACCCCCGCGGGGCCAACTCCTACAATGAGCAGTTCTTC.

This clonotype was seen only a few times. V is TRBV20-1 and J is TRBJ2-1; D might be TRBD2 (6 bases). CDR1 is DFQATT and CDR2 is SNEGSKA in the germline V gene (reference sequence). The CDR3 contains 16 residues. Deletions cut 0 bases from V and 6 bases from J, with 18 bases between. Here the CDR3 reads CSARDFKAGPSNEQFF. The CDR3 DNA follows: TGCAGTGCTAGAGATTTCAAGGCGGGGCCAAGCAATGAGCAGTTCTTC.

This clonotype was observed a handful of times. The chain recombines TRBV5-1 with TRBJ2-1; TRBD2 is a possible D gene (6 bases). Germline assignment: CDR1 SGHRS and CDR2 YFSETQ. V lost 0 bases and J lost 9, with 13 bases in between. The CDR3 loop spans 14 amino acids. CDR3 sequence reads: CASSLVSLAGEQFF. CDR3 coding DNA: TGCGCCAGCAGCTTGGTGTCACTAGCTGGTGAGCAGTTCTTC.

The chain uses TRBV6-1 and TRBJ2-1, with D possibly being TRBD1 (6 bases). V was trimmed by 8 bases and J by 0 bases, leaving 14 bases between them. Germline CDR1 is MNHNS and CDR2 is SASEGT. The CDR3 contains 15 residues. CDR3 protein: CASGQQGLSYNEQFF. The CDR3 DNA follows: TGTGCCAGCGGACAACAGGGTCTCTCCTACAATGAGCAGTTCTTC.

The chain employs TRBV13 and TRBJ2-7; weak D call: TRBD2 (5 bases). Deletions cut 5 bases from V and 6 bases from J, with 23 bases between. This CDR3 comprises 16 residues. In germline, CDR1 is PRHDT, CDR2 FYEKMQ (reference sequence). This CDR3 is CASSRESGLAHAEQYF. The DNA for the CDR3 is TGTGCCAGCAGCCGGGAATCGGGCCTAGCTCACGCCGAGCAGTACTTC.

J is TRBJ2-1 and V is TRBV12-3 or TRBV12-4, with D possibly TRBD2 on 5 matching bases. The CDR3 is 14 amino acids. V dropped 5 bases and J dropped 9 bases, with 17 bases sitting between them. CDR3 nucleotides: TGTGCCAGCAGTACGCGTACTAGTCGCTGTGAGCAGTTCTTC. It specifies CASSTRTSRCEQFF.

This clonotype has only a few counts. This rearrangement joins TRBV28 to TRBJ2-7; perhaps TRBD1 as D (5 bases). Trimming left V 3 bases short and J 5 bases short, with 14 bases between. CDR1 is MDHEN and CDR2 is SYDVKM in the germline V gene. The CDR3 loop spans 14 amino acids. The CDR3 DNA reads TGTGCCAGCAGTTTTATAGGCAGGGCTGACGAGCAGTACTTC. Protein product: CASSFIGRADEQYF.

The CDR3 coding sequence is TGTGCCAGCAGCATAGGACTAGCGGGTACTAGCACAGATACGCAGTATTTT. Encoded protein: CASSIGLAGTSTDTQYF. The V call is TRBV21-1, the J call TRBJ2-3; the table's D call of TRBD2 was not tested on the DNA. TRBV21-1 is a listed pseudogene. The CDR3 totals 17 residues.

This clonotype occurred a few times. The chain uses TRBV7-2 and TRBJ2-1; the D gene is possibly TRBD2 (5 bases). CDR3 size: 12 residues. V gave up 6 bases and J gave up 10 bases, with 13 bases separating them. Per the germline V gene, CDR1 is SGHTA and CDR2 is FQGNSA. Here the CDR3 reads CASSPRLAEQFF. The CDR3 DNA is TGTGCCAGCAGTCCCCGGCTAGCCGAGCAGTTCTTC.

This clonotype has a handful of counts. The chain recombines TRBV5-1 with TRBJ2-7; the D is unclear. The germline gives CDR1 SGHRS, CDR2 YFSETQ. Trimming pared 4 bases from V and 0 bases from J, leaving 14 bases between. The CDR3 has 15 residues. CDR3 DNA sequence: TGCGCCAGCAGCCCGTTGGACGGCAGCTCCTACGAGCAGTACTTC. It is translated as CASSPLDGSSYEQYF.

This clonotype was seen just once. The chain is built from TRBV30 and TRBJ2-6; no reliable D call. The germline V gene has CDR1 GTSNPN and CDR2 SVGIG (reference sequence). V was cut by 3 bases and J by 0 bases, with 3 bases left in between. The CDR3 loop spans 13 amino acids. Here the CDR3 DNA reads TGTGCCTGGAGAACCTCTGGGGCCAACGTCCTGACTTTC. The encoded protein is CAWRTSGANVLTF.

This sequence joins TRBV20-1 and TRBJ2-1; D remains ambiguous. CDR3 length: 13 residues. Germline V gene data show CDR1 as DFQATT and CDR2 as SNEGSKA (reference sequence). Trimming left V 3 bases short and J 3 bases short, with 9 bases between. DNA of the CDR3: TGCAGTGCTAGGCGATTACGCTACAATGAGCAGTTCTTC. Translation: CSARRLRYNEQFF.

This chain connects TRBV10-2 to TRBJ2-5; possibly TRBD1 for D (6 bases). The tail of the sequence fits TRBJ2-7 better, so the J call may be wrong. The CDR3 has 13 amino acids. The germline V gene encodes CDR1 WSHSY and CDR2 SAAADI. CDR3 bases: TGCGCCAGCAGTGAATCTTCAGGGGTCGAGCAGTACTTC. Amino acid sequence: CASSESSGVEQYF.

This clonotype was found a few times. The rearrangement uses TRBV5-1 and TRBJ1-1, with 7 bases matching TRBD1. Looked up from germline, CDR1 is SGHRS and CDR2 is YFSETQ. V lost 4 bases and J lost 1; bases outside the gene matches: 4. This CDR3 contains 14 residues. The CDR3 bases are TGCGCCAGCAGCCGGACAGGCCCGAACACTGAAGCTTTCTTT. As protein: CASSRTGPNTEAFF.

The chain employs TRBV7-9 and TRBJ2-1; 11 bases fit TRBD2. The CDR3 loop spans 18 amino acids. V shed 5 bases, J shed 7 bases, and the junction held 16 bases outside the gene matches. CDR1 and CDR2 (germline): SEHNR, FQNEAQ (reference sequence). The CDR3 bases are TGTGCCAGCAGCCTCAAGCAAGTTAGCGGGAGGGCGGGAAATGAGCAGTTCTTC. This encodes CASSLKQVSGRAGNEQFF.

The chain couples TRBV5-6 to TRBJ2-7; 8 bases match TRBD2. Matching the DNA end better, TRBJ2-5 makes the J call doubtful. This CDR3 is built from 16 residues. The germline V gene has CDR1 SGHDT and CDR2 YYEEEE. In nucleotides, the CDR3 is TGTGCCAGCAGCTTGGGACCAACGGGCGGGGGGGAGACCCAGTACTTC. Its protein product is CASSLGPTGGGETQYF.

This chain links TRBV11-2 with TRBJ2-1, with 8 bases lining up with TRBD1. V shed 5 bases, J shed 1 base, and the junction held 4 bases outside the gene matches. The V gene's germline CDR1 is SGHAT and CDR2 FQNNGV. The CDR3 extends over 15 amino acids. CDR3 region: CASSPQGESYNEQFF. The CDR3 coding sequence is TGTGCCAGCAGCCCACAGGGGGAGTCCTACAATGAGCAGTTCTTC.